This T cell receptor (beta chain) was obtained from a study of shared clonotypes between healthy human individuals. The table came from immunoSEQ multiplex PCR; TCRdb's copy has only in-frame clones and leaves some out. The profile shows about 1,800,000 clones, 85% to 95% of them singletons. The naive CD8 subset, CD45RO-negative cells positively selected for CCR7, excluded terminally differentiated effector memory CD45RA+ cells. V was pared by 3 bases and J by 5 bases, with 11 bases between. Germline V gene sequence: CDR1 LNHDA, CDR2 SQIVND (reference sequence). The CDR3 runs 14 residues. The sequence was obtained from a young man in good health. The source material was naive CD8+ T cells sorted from blood. V gene TRBV19 combines with J gene TRBJ1-5; D unresolved. The CDR3 loop is CASSIDAGYQPQHF. The DNA of the CDR3 is TGTGCCAGTAGTATCGATGCGGGATATCAGCCCCAGCATTTT.